The sample holds many counts of the clone carrying this T cell receptor beta chain. No antigen is known for it. Researchers made TCR beta libraries by using iRepertoire HTBI primers and running Arm-PCR on CDR3 regions. Via MiXCR, TCRdb re-called the multiplex PCR reads, giving one row per CDR3 protein. The sample holds fewer than 550,000 distinct CDR3 sequences; about 16% are singletons and the top ten take approximately 25%. This record comes from a study of regulatory T cells in long-lasting Graves disease. As for the study in general: Graves' patients, newly diagnosed, had taken antithyroid drugs under 3 months. Study-level results: There was favoring of TRBV28, TRBJ1-2 and TRBJ2-5 in persistent disease.

As for time point: newly diagnosed GD, antithyroid drugs for less than 3 months. The authors made the TCR library using RNA they extracted from PBMCs. In this cohort, patients came from an endocrinology department located in Xi'an, China. The germline CDR1 and CDR2 sequences are MNHEY and SMNVEV (reference sequence). The CDR3 sequence is 17 residues long. V lost 1 base to trimming and J lost 7 bases, with 19 bases between them. This same sample was also taken into another study, of T cells in Graves' hyperthyroidism and ophthalmopathy. From that report: Orbital computed tomography, thyroid ultrasound, serum thyroxine and TRAb, and clinical symptoms together informed the diagnoses.

This TCR was recovered from a woman aged 35 to 60 with Graves disease. The sequencing used peripheral blood mononuclear cells (PBMCs), collected at new diagnosis, from a patient treated with antithyroid drugs. This chain uses TRBV27 with TRBJ1-4, with D perhaps TRBD1 (6 bases). The CDR3 DNA reads TGTGCCAGCAGTTTATATCCCCCAGGGGTGGGAGGTGAAAAACTGTTTTTT. Protein product: CASSLYPPGVGGEKLFF. The full variable domain, in which reference TRBV27 and TRBJ1-4 provide the parts outside the CDR3, is EAQVTQNPRYLITVTGKKLTVTCSQNMNHEYMSWYRQDPGLGLRQIYYSMNVEVTDKGDVPEGYKVSRKEKRNFPLILESPSPNQTSLYFCASSLYPPGVGGEKLFFGSGTQLSVL.